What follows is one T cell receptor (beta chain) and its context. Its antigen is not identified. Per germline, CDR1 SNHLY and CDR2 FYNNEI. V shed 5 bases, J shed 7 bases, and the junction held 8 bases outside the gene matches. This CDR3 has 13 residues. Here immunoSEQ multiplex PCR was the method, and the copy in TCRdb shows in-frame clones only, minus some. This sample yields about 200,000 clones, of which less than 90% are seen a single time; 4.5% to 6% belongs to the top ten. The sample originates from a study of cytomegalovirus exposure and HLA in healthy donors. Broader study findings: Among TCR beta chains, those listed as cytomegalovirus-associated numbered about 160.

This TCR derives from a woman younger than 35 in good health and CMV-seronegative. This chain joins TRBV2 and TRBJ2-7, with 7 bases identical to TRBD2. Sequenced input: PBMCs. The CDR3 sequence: CASSPRGTTEQYF. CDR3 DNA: TGTGCCAGCAGTCCCCGAGGGACTACGGAGCAGTACTTC.